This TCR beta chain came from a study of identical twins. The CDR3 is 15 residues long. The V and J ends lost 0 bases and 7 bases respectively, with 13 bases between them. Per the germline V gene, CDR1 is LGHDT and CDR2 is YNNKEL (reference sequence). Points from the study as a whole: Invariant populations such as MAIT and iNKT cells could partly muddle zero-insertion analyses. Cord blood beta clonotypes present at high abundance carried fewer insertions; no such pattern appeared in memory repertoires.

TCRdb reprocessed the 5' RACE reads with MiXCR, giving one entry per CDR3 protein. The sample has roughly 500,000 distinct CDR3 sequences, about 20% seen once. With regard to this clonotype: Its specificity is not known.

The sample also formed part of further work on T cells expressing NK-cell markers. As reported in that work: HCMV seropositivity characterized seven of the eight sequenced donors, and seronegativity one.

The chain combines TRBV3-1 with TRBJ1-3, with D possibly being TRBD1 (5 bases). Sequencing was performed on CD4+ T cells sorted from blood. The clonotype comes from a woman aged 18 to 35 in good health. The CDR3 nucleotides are TGTGCCAGCAGCCAAGAACCACAGAAGGGGAACACCATATATTTT. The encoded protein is CASSQEPQKGNTIYF.